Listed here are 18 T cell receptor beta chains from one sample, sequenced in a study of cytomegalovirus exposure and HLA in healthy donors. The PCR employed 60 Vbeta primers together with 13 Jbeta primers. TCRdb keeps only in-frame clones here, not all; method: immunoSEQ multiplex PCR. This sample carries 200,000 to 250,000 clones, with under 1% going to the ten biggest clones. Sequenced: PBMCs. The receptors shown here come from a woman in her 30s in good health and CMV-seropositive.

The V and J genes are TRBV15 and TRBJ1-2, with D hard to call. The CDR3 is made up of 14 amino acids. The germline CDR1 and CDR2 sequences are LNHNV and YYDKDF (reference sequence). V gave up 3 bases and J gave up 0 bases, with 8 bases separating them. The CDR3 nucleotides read TGTGCCACCAGCAGGTACATTACTAACTATGGCTACACCTTC. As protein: CATSRYITNYGYTF.

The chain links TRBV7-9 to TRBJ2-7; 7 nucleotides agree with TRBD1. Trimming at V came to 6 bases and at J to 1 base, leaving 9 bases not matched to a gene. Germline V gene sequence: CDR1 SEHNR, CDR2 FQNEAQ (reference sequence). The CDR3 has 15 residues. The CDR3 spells CASSSLGQPSYEQYF. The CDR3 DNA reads TGTGCCAGCAGTTCGTTGGGACAGCCATCCTACGAGCAGTACTTC.

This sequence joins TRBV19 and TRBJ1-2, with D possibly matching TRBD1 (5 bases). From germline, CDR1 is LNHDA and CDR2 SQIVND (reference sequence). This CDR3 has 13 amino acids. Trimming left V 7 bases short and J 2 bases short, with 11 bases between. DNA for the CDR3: TGTGCCAGTACCCAACAGGAGAACTATGGCTACACCTTC. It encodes CASTQQENYGYTF.

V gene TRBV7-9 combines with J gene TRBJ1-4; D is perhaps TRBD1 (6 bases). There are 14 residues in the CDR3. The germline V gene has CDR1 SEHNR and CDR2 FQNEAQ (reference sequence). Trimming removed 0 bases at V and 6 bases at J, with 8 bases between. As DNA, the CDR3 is TGTGCCAGCAGCTTAGCCAGGGGAGATGAAAAACTGTTTTTT. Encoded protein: CASSLARGDEKLFF.

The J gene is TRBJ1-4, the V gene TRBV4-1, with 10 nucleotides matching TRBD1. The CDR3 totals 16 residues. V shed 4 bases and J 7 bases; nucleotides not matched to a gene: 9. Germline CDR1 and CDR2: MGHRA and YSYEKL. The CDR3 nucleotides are TGCGCCAGCAGCCTATACGGGACAGGGGATGGTGAAAAACTGTTTTTT. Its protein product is CASSLYGTGDGEKLFF.

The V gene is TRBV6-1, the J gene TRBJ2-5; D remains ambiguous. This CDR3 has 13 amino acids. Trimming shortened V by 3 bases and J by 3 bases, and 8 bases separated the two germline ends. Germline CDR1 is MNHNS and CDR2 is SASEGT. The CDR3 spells CASSEPVKETQYF. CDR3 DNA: TGTGCCAGCAGTGAGCCAGTGAAAGAGACCCAGTACTTC.

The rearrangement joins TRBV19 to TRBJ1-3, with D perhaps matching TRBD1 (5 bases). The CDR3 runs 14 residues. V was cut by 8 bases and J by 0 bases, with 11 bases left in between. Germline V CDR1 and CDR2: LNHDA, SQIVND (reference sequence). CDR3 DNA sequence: TGTGCCAGTTGCTCGACAGCCTCTGGAAACACCATATATTTT. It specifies CASCSTASGNTIYF. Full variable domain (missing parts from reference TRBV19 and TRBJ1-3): DGGITQSPKYLFRKEGQNVTLSCEQNLNHDAMYWYRQDPGQGLRLIYYSQIVNDFQKGDIAEGYSVSREKKESFPLTVTSAQKNPTAFYLCASCSTASGNTIYFGEGSWLTVV.

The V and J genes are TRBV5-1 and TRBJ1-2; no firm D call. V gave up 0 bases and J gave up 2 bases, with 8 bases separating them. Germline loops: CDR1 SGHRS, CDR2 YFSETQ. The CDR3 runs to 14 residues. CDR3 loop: CASSLVPANYGYTF. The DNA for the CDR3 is TGCGCCAGCAGCTTGGTGCCAGCGAACTATGGCTACACCTTC.

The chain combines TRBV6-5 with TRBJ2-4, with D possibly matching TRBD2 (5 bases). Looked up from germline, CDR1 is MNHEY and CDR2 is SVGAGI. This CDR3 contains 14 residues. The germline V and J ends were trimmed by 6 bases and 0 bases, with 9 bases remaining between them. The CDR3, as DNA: TGTGCCAGCAGATTAGAGGGAGCCAAAAACATTCAGTACTTC. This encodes CASRLEGAKNIQYF.

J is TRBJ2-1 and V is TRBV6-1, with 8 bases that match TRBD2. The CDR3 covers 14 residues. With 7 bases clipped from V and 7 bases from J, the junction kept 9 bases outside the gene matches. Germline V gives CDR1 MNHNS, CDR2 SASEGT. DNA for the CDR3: TGTGCCAGCACCCATAGCGGGGTTGGGAATGAGCAGTTCTTC. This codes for CASTHSGVGNEQFF.

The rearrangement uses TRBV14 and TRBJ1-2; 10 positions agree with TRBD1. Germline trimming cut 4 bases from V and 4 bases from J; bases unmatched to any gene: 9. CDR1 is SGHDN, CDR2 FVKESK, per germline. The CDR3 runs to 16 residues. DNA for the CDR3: TGTGCCAGCAGCCTAAGACAGGGGGCAATTCCCTATGGCTACACCTTC. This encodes CASSLRQGAIPYGYTF. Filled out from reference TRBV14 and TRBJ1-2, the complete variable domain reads EAGVTQFPSHSVIEKGQTVTLRCDPISGHDNLYWYRRVMGKEIKFLLHFVKESKQDESGMPNNRFLAERTGGTYSTLKVQPAELEDSGVYFCASSLRQGAIPYGYTFGSGTRLTVV.

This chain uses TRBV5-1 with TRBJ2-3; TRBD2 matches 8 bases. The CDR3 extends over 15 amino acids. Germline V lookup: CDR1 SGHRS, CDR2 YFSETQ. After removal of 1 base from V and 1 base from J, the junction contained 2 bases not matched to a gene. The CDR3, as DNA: TGCGCCAGCAGCTTGCCGCGGGGGGGCACAGATACGCAGTATTTT. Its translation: CASSLPRGGTDTQYF.

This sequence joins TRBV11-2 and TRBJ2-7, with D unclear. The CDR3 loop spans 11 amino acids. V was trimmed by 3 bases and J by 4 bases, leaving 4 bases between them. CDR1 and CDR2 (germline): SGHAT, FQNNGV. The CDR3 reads CASSFQYEQYF. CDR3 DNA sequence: TGTGCCAGCAGCTTCCAATACGAGCAGTACTTC.

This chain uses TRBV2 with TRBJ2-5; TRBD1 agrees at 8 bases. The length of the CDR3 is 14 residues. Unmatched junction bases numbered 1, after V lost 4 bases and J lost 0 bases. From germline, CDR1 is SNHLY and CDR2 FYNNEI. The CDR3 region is CASSGQGNQETQYF. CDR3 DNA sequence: TGTGCCAGCAGTGGACAGGGGAACCAAGAGACCCAGTACTTC.

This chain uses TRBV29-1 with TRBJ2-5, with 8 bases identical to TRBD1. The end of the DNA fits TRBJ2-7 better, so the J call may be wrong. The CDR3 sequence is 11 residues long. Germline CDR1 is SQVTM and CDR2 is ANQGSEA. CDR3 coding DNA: TGCAGCGGTGGACAGGGCTACGAGCAGTACTTC. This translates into CSGGQGYEQYF.

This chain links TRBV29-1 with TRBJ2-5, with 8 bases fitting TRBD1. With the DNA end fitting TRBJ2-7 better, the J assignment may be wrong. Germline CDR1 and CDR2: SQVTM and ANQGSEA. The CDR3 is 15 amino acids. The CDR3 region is CSVFAPDRASYEQYF. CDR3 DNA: TGCAGCGTTTTCGCCCCGGACAGGGCGTCCTACGAGCAGTACTTC.

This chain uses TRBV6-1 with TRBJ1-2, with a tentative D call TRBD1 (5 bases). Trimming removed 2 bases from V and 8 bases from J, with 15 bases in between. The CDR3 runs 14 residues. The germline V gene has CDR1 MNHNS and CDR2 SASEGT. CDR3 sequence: CASSELWGGRGYTF. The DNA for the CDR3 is TGTGCCAGCAGTGAATTGTGGGGGGGTAGAGGCTACACCTTC.

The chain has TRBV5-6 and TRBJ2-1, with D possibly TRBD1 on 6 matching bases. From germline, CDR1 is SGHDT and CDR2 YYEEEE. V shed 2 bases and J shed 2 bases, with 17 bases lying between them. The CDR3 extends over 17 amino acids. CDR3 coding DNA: TGTGCCAGCAGCTTAAAGGCCAGGGACAATGCCTACAATGAGCAGTTCTTC. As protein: CASSLKARDNAYNEQFF.